This T cell receptor beta chain was obtained from a study of Ad26.COV2.S vaccination and SARS-CoV-2 variants. Across the study: Once, or twice with 56 days between doses, Ad26.COV2.S was given intramuscularly.

Measured with immunoSEQ multiplex PCR; TCRdb has only the in-frame clones, and not every one. The sample shows 360,000 or so clones, about 91% of them seen only once. Indicated treatment: some 20 received Ad26.COV2.S at low or high dose, single or two shots; about 5 received placebo; per-sample allocation not given. Repertoires come from day 63 after the first vaccine or placebo injection. A Boston adult aged 18-55 years was the donor. This CDR3 has 10 amino acids. Germline trimming cut 8 bases from V and 11 bases from J; bases unmatched to any gene: 6. Germline V CDR1 and CDR2: GTSNPN, SVGIG (reference sequence).

The receptor was isolated from a person aged 18-60 years who received the Ad26.COV2.S COVID-19 vaccine or a placebo. Sample: peripheral blood, taken in a trial of Ad26.COV2.S vaccine versus placebo. The chain links TRBV30 to TRBJ1-1, with TRBD1 matching over 9 bases. The CDR3 region is CAGGQGVAFF. The DNA for the CDR3 is TGTGCCGGGGGACAGGGAGTGGCTTTCTTT.